These T cell receptor beta chains were read from a single sample in a study of tumor-infiltrating lymphocytes in primary liver carcinoma. In TCRdb, the multiplex PCR reads were re-called with MiXCR into one record per CDR3 protein. The table lists 100,000 or so distinct CDR3 sequences, more than 65% of them singletons. The material sequenced was liver tumor tissue from sampling region 2. Every receptor here comes from a woman in her sixties with primary liver carcinoma and hepatitis B virus infection. CDR3s include the opening cysteine and the closing phenylalanine or tryptophan. The D gene is left open where the match is weak. Clone sizes are given selectively: once, few, many, or a class where the clone is expanded.

>TRBV11-2|TRBJ2-2|-|-|15
CASSLSGQDTGGLFF
TGTGCCAGTAGCTTAAGTGGGCAGGACACCGGGGGACTGTTTTTT
>TRBV28|TRBJ1-1|-|many|14
CASSPGSMNTEAFF
TGTGCCAGCAGCCCGGGTAGCATGAACACTGAAGCTTTCTTT
>TRBV11-1|TRBJ2-3|TRBD2|-|18
CAGSPGLAGAVPTNTQYF
TGTGCCGGCAGCCCAGGACTAGCGGGAGCAGTCCCGACAAATACGCAGTATTTT
>TRBV11-3|TRBJ2-5|TRBD2|-|14
CAGSFSGFQESQYF
TGTGCAGGCAGCTTTAGCGGGTTCCAAGAGAGCCAGTACTTC
>TRBV11-3|TRBJ2-7|TRBD2|-|20
CASSLEASGRHLRSAYEQYF
TGTGCCAGTAGCTTAGAAGCTAGCGGGAGACATCTTCGGTCAGCCTACGAGCAGTACTTC
>TRBV6-2/TRBV6-3|TRBJ2-7|TRBD1|many|11
CASSTGVEQYF
TGTGCCAGCAGTACAGGGGTCGAGCAGTACTTC
>TRBV11-2|TRBJ2-1|-|-|16
CASSLEMGMPYNEHLF
TGTGCCAGCAGCTTAGAAATGGGAATGCCCTACAATGAACATCTCTTC
>TRBV11-2|TRBJ2-1|TRBD2|-|15
CAGSLQRGSYNEQFF
TGTGCCGGCAGCCTACAGCGGGGATCCTACAATGAGCAGTTCTTC
>TRBV7-9|TRBJ2-3|-|many|11
CASAAGDTQYF
TGTGCCAGCGCCGCCGGGGATACGCAGTATTTT
>TRBV12-3/TRBV12-4|TRBJ2-2|-|once|13
CASSLMNTGELFF
TGTGCCAGCAGTCTCATGAACACGGGGGAGCTGTTTTTT
>TRBV6-5|TRBJ1-1|TRBD1|-|14
CASSYFRGGTEAFF
TGTGCCAGCAGTTACTTCAGGGGGGGCACTGAAGCTTTCTTT
>TRBV6-5|TRBJ2-3|-|many|15
CASSYSIATTDTQYF
TGTGCCAGCAGTTACTCGATCGCCACCACAGATACGCAGTATTTT
>TRBV11-2|TRBJ2-1|TRBD2|once|15
CANSLRGLDHNEQFF
TGTGCCAACAGCTTAAGGGGACTAGACCACAATGAGCAGTTCTTC
>TRBV10-2|TRBJ2-7|TRBD1|-|16
CASSGLPGQGFNVQYF
TGCGCCAGCAGTGGGCTCCCTGGACAGGGGTTCAACGTGCAGTACTTC
>TRBV29-1|TRBJ2-5|-|-|13
CSAYSGFQETQCF
TGCAGCGCGTATTCGGGGTTTCAAGAGACCCAGTGCTTC
>TRBV12-3/TRBV12-4|TRBJ2-5|-|many|13
CASNEDYQETQYF
TGTGCCAGCAACGAGGACTACCAAGAGACCCAGTACTTC
>TRBV11-2|TRBJ2-5|TRBD2|medium-sized|15
CASSLAGGEVETQYF
TGTGCCAGCAGCTTAGCGGGAGGAGAGGTGGAGACCCAGTACTTC
>TRBV29-1|TRBJ2-2|TRBD2|many|17
CSVAAGLAGAHTGELFF
TGCAGCGTTGCAGCCGGACTAGCGGGAGCCCACACCGGGGAGCTGTTTTTT
>TRBV6-1|TRBJ1-2|TRBD1|many|13
CASSDRQGYGYTF
TGTGCCAGCAGTGACCGACAGGGCTATGGCTACACCTTC
>TRBV29-1|TRBJ1-2|-|-|14
CSVARATGAHGYTF
TGCAGCGTTGCCAGGGCGACGGGCGCTCACGGCTACACCTTC
>TRBV18|TRBJ1-2|TRBD1|once|15
CVSSPGQGPNYGYTF
TGTGTCAGCTCACCCGGACAGGGACCCAACTATGGCTACACCTTC
>TRBV5-1|TRBJ2-3|TRBD2|few|17
CASSGSRLALSTDTQYF
TGCGCCAGCAGCGGCTCCCGACTAGCACTTAGCACAGATACGCAGTATTTT
>TRBV5-1|TRBJ2-1|-|-|14
CASSPMGACNEQFF
TGCGCCAGCAGCCCTATGGGGGCTTGCAATGAGCAGTTCTTT
>TRBV6-5|TRBJ2-2|TRBD2|many|19
CASRPWGSGRAGTTGELFF
TGTGCCAGCAGACCCTGGGGTAGCGGGAGGGCGGGGACCACCGGGGAGCTGTTTTTT
>TRBV5-1|TRBJ2-3|-|-|14
CASSFLESTNTQYF
TGCGCCAGCAGCTTTCTAGAGAGCACAAATACGCAGTATTTT
>TRBV5-1|TRBJ1-1|TRBD1|-|14
CASTHTGANIEAFF
TGCGCCAGCACCCATACAGGGGCGAACATTGAAGCTTTCTTT
>TRBV28|TRBJ1-1|-|many|13
CASSPGRGTTAFF
TGTGCCAGCAGTCCTGGGCGGGGGACGACGGCTTTCTTT
>TRBV4-1|TRBJ1-2|-|-|15
CASSQGSAGASGYTF
TGCGCCAGCAGCCAAGGTTCCGCAGGGGCCTCTGGCTACACCTTC
>TRBV11-2|TRBJ1-2|-|few|15
CASSLDTTGICGCTF
TGTGCCAGCAGCTTGGATACGACGGGAATCTGTGGCTGCACCTTC
>TRBV4-1|TRBJ1-3|-|many|13
CASSQTRGNTIYF
TGCGCCAGCAGCCAGACCCGAGGAAACACCATATATTTT
>TRBV5-1|TRBJ2-1|TRBD2|-|15
CSSSWGLAGVLEQFF
TGCTCCAGCAGCTGGGGACTAGCGGGAGTGCTTGAGCAGTTCTTC
>TRBV15|TRBJ2-5|-|-|16
CATSNTRGRAQETHYF
TGTGCCACCAGCAACACGAGGGGAAGAGCGCAAGAGACCCATTACTTC
>TRBV29-1|TRBJ2-3|-|-|16
CSVAVTRWRRTDTQYF
TGCAGCGTTGCCGTGACTAGATGGAGAAGGACAGATACGCAGTATTTT
>TRBV5-6|TRBJ2-1|TRBD2|-|16
CASSLTPGLAGGEQLF
TGTGCCAGCAGCTTGACCCCGGGACTAGCGGGAGGCGAGCAGTTGTTC
>TRBV11-3|TRBJ2-2|TRBD2|medium-sized|19
CASSSGTSGRKGNTGELFF
TGTGCCAGCAGCTCCGGGACTAGCGGGAGAAAGGGGAACACCGGGGAGCTGTTTTTT
>TRBV11-2|TRBJ1-5|-|once|14
CASNTGRTQSAQHF
TGTGCCAGCAACACGGGACGGACTCAATCAGCCCAACATTTT